A selection of T cell receptor beta chains follows, all from one sample in a study of T cell changes during pregnancy in multiple sclerosis. Method: immunoSEQ multiplex PCR; TCRdb's copy keeps in-frame clones and lacks some. The top ten clones hold roughly 1.9% of a sample with tens of thousands of clones, roughly 92% of them seen once. The specimen was peripheral blood, collected in the second trimester of pregnancy. These receptors were taken from a female donor with multiple sclerosis, enrolled in a pregnancy study. The CDR3 runs from the conserved cysteine through the conserved F or W. D genes are given only for firm matches. Expanded clones are given a class, and other clones once, few, many or no size at all.

>TRBJ1-4|-|TRBV6-5|-
CASRLNEKLFF
TGTGCCAGCAGGCTAAATGAAAAACTGTTTTTT
>TRBJ2-1|-|TRBV7-3|-
CASSSSNEQFF
TGTGCCAGCAGCTCTAGTAATGAGCAGTTCTTC
>TRBJ2-3|-|TRBV6-1|-
CASSEAGRSTDTQYF
TGTGCCAGCAGTGAAGCGGGGCGAAGCACAGATACGCAGTATTTT
>TRBJ2-6|-|TRBV13|TRBD1
CASSGDRAAGANVLTF
TGTGCCAGCAGCGGGGACAGGGCGGCCGGGGCCAACGTCCTGACTTTC
>TRBJ2-2|few|TRBV28|TRBD1
CASSFRDRGSGELFF
TGTGCCAGCAGTTTCCGGGACAGGGGGTCCGGGGAGCTGTTTTTT
>TRBJ2-4|-|TRBV4-1|-
CASSQAGSPSGQYF
TGCGCCAGCAGCCAAGCCGGGAGCCCTTCGGGGCAGTACTTC
>TRBJ2-7|once|TRBV7-8|TRBD2
CASSPRASGGNYEQYF
TGTGCCAGCAGCCCTAGGGCTAGCGGGGGGAACTACGAGCAGTACTTC
>TRBJ1-1|-|TRBV2|TRBD1
CASSEPDRGADMNTEAFF
TGTGCCAGCAGTGAACCAGACAGGGGCGCCGACATGAACACTGAAGCTTTCTTT
>TRBJ2-5|-|TRBV27|TRBD1
CASSRLPPGQVGETQYF
TGTGCCAGCAGTCGCCTACCACCGGGACAGGTCGGAGAGACCCAGTACTTC
>TRBJ2-7|-|TRBV19|-
CASSSYRGARSYEQYF
TGTGCCAGTAGTAGTTATCGGGGGGCCCGCTCCTACGAGCAGTACTTC
>TRBJ1-5|-|TRBV27|TRBD1
CASRRTGYSNQPQHF
TGTGCCAGCAGAAGGACAGGTTATAGCAATCAGCCCCAGCATTTT